Sequencing of this TCR beta chain was carried out in a study of prognosis after radiotherapy for stage I lung cancer. Overall study findings and caveats: Patients given stereotactic body radiation therapy showed fewer unique TCR clones afterward, median about 10,000 versus 6,900. Patients with and without metastases reportedly differed in TRBV and TRBJ gene usage frequencies. Whether the expanded TCR clones were tumor-specific was not determined.

This clonotype was counted at least ten times. Its antigen remains unknown. Two-round multiplex PCR amplified TCR beta CDR3 from genomic DNA. Primers were specific to each TRBV and TRBJ gene in first-round PCR. TCRdb re-analysed the multiplex PCR reads in MiXCR, keeping a single row per CDR3 protein. The sample has roughly 38,000 distinct CDR3 sequences, around 22% seen once; the top ten hold less than 30%. The sequence came from a donor of 50 years or more with non-small cell lung cancer. The sequences come from PBMCs, collected before or after stereotactic body radiation therapy (not recorded which).

CDR3 nucleotide sequence: TGTGCCAGCAGTTACTCGGCGGGGGGGCCCGGGGAGCTGTTTTTT. Its protein is CASSYSAGGPGELFF. The chain has TRBV6-5 and TRBJ2-2; TRBD2 matches 9 bases. Germline V CDR1 and CDR2: MNHEY, SVGAGI. The length of the CDR3 is 15 residues. The J segment lost 6 bases and the V segment lost 0 bases, leaving 2 bases of the junction unmatched.